This entry lists 9 T cell receptor beta chains sequenced from one sample in a study of T cells in Graves' hyperthyroidism and ophthalmopathy. From RNA transcripts, TCR beta CDR3 regions were amplified. Carried out on the TCR CDR3, a first-round RT-PCR used the HTBI primer set. From the multiplex PCR reads, TCRdb called clonotypes with MiXCR, one entry per CDR3 protein. This table has roughly 280,000 distinct CDR3 sequences, around 15% appearing once. The sample was blood. These receptors came from a woman aged 60 to 75 with Graves' ophthalmopathy.

The chain couples TRBV12-3 or TRBV12-4 to TRBJ1-6; 9 bases fit TRBD1. Unmatched junction bases numbered 4, after V lost 3 bases and J lost 7 bases. The CDR3 has 15 residues. The CDR3 DNA sequence: TGTGCCAGCAGTTTTAATGACAGGGGGAATTCACCCCTCCACTTT. The encoded protein is CASSFNDRGNSPLHF.

The sample holds a few counts of this clonotype. The rearrangement links TRBV15 to TRBJ1-5; TRBD1 agrees at 7 bases. J lost 4 bases, V lost 0 bases, and 9 bases had no gene match. In germline, CDR1 is LNHNV, CDR2 YYDKDF (reference sequence). The CDR3 is 17 residues long. CDR3 residues: CATSRDQVRGKNQPQHF. The CDR3 nucleotides read TGTGCCACCAGCAGAGATCAAGTCAGGGGGAAAAATCAGCCCCAGCATTTT. Based on the CDR3 plus reference TRBV15 and TRBJ1-5, the full variable domain is DAMVIQNPRYQVTQFGKPVTLSCSQTLNHNVMYWYQQKSSQAPKLLFHYYDKDFNNEADTPDNFQSRRPNTSFCFLDIRSPGLGDTAMYLCATSRDQVRGKNQPQHFGDGTRLSIL.

The rearrangement uses TRBV5-4 and TRBJ2-3; D is unclear. The CDR3 contains 15 residues. Per the germline V gene, CDR1 is SGHNT and CDR2 is YYREEE (reference sequence). Trimming removed 0 bases at V and 0 bases at J, with 8 bases between. The chain's CDR3 is CASSLEARSTDTQYF. The CDR3 bases are TGTGCCAGCAGCTTGGAGGCCAGAAGCACAGATACGCAGTATTTT.

This clonotype has a count of ten or more. This chain links TRBV29-1 with TRBJ2-7, with TRBD1 matching 7 bases. Unmatched junction bases numbered 6, after V lost 7 bases and J lost 0 bases. Germline CDR1 and CDR2: SQVTM and ANQGSEA. The CDR3 has 13 amino acids. CDR3 DNA sequence: TGCAGCGGGACCGGACAGGCCTCCTACGAGCAGTACTTC. Translated, it gives CSGTGQASYEQYF.

This clonotype has a count of ten or more. The chain combines TRBV11-3 with TRBJ2-3; D is undetermined. The length of the CDR3 is 14 residues. V was trimmed by 0 bases and J by 6 bases, leaving 10 bases between them. Germline assignment: CDR1 SGHNT and CDR2 YENEEA. As DNA, the CDR3 is TGTGCCAGCAGCTTAGACCCCGCAGTGGATACGCAGTATTTT. It codes for CASSLDPAVDTQYF. Supplemented by reference TRBV11-3 and TRBJ2-3, the full variable domain reads EAGVVQSPRYKIIEKKQPVAFWCNPISGHNTLYWYLQNLGQGPELLIRYENEEAVDDSQLPKDRFSAERLKGVDSTLKIQPAELGDSAVYLCASSLDPAVDTQYFGPGTRLTVL.

This clonotype was counted many times. The genes are TRBV7-3 and TRBJ2-1, with no clear D. V was trimmed by 5 bases and J by 9 bases, leaving 17 bases between them. Per the germline V gene, CDR1 is SGHTA and CDR2 is FQGTGA. The CDR3 runs 14 residues. DNA of the CDR3: TGTGCCAGCAGCGACGGGCAGATGGGCGGTGAGCAGTTCTTC. Protein sequence: CASSDGQMGGEQFF.

For the CDR3, the DNA is TGTGCCAGCAGCTTAGGGACAGGTACGACCTACGAGCAGTACTTC. Translating gives CASSLGTGTTYEQYF. The V and J genes are TRBV11-2 and TRBJ2-7, with 7 nucleotides matching TRBD1. Germline CDR1 is SGHAT and CDR2 is FQNNGV. V shed 1 base and J 2 bases; nucleotides not matched to a gene: 5. CDR3 length: 15 residues.

Ten or more counts support this clonotype. The genes are TRBV20-1 and TRBJ2-5; D perhaps matches TRBD2 (7 bases). Germline CDR1 is DFQATT and CDR2 is SNEGSKA (reference sequence). The germline V and J ends were trimmed by 5 bases and 5 bases, with 12 bases remaining between them. This CDR3 is 12 amino acids long. This chain's CDR3 is CSAEGGLETQYF. The CDR3, as DNA: TGCAGTGCTGAGGGGGGGCTGGAGACCCAGTACTTC.

This clonotype was found many times. The V call is TRBV7-8, the J call TRBJ1-6, with D possibly TRBD1 on 6 matching bases. In germline, CDR1 is SGHVS, CDR2 FQNEAQ. With 1 base removed from V and 8 bases from J, the gap between germline ends came to 9 bases. The CDR3 covers 14 residues. The CDR3, as DNA: TGTGCCAGCAGCTTAGACAGGGCGTATTCACCCCTCCACTTT. Its protein product is CASSLDRAYSPLHF.